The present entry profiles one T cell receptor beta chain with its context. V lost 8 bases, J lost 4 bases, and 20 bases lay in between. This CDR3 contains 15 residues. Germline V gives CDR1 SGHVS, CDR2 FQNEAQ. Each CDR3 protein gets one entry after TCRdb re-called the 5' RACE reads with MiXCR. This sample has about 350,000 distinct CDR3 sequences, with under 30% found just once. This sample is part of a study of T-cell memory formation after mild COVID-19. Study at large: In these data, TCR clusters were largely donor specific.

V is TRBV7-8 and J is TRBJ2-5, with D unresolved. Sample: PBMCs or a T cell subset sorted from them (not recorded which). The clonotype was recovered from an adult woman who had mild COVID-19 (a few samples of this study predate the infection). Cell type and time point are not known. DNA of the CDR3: TGTGCCAGCGCATGGTTAGAACGCCTGGGAGAGACCCAGTACTTC. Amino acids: CASAWLERLGETQYF.